Reported below is one TCR beta chain. This clonotype was found many times. Which antigen it targets is not known. There are no base qualities to consult, and no much larger clone falls within one base. Cut back by 1 base and 5 bases, the V and J ends lie 6 bases apart. Its CDR3 holds 13 amino acids, cysteine through phenylalanine. Only CDR3 DNA remains: 39 bases, in frame from the first base. The germline V gene yields SGHVS for CDR1 and FQNEAQ for CDR2. This entry comes from a study of T cells after yellow fever vaccination (dated by TCRdb to between 2018 and 2021). Concerning the study at large: Libraries from fractions with low cell numbers were prepared with the SMART-Seq v4 Ultra Low Input RNA kit. To follow T-cell clones before and after primary and booster YFV17D yellow fever vaccination, bulk TCR alpha and beta repertoires were sequenced over time. Two healthy male donors, one aged 18 to 30 and one aged 30 to 40 years, made up the cohort. Blood samples were taken at several timepoints before and after primary and secondary immunization, and bulk PBMC replicates and cell subsets were isolated. The paper as a whole reports these results and caveats: Compared with the primary T-cell response, the secondary T-cell response was faster but weaker, reaching its peak on day 5 rather than on day 15. Because only a couple of donors were included in the study, the extent to which the findings can be generalized is limited. A small share of clonotypes was detected in both CD4 and CD8 compartments, with the overlap likely arising from convergent recombination. Computational filtering was required because FACS-sorted repertoires could contain abundant contaminating clonotypes from the bulk population. Most clones expanded after primary vaccination (almost 98% of CD4 and approximately 90% of CD8) were re-detected after the booster, suggesting that broad memory maintenance occurred.

The sample's treatment or condition, from its label and the paper: live attenuated yellow fever vaccine strain. PBMCs were isolated from peripheral blood using a standard Ficoll-Paque protocol. CD4 and CD8 T-cell fractions were isolated with Dynabeads CD4 and CD8 positive selection kits. TriZol was used to extract RNA from bulk PBMCs, CD4 and CD8 fractions, and dextramer-positive and dextramer-negative fractions. Synthesis of TCR cDNA relied on 5'RACE template switching, a step that introduced a universal primer site along with unique molecular identifiers. cDNA synthesis was primed from both the TCR alpha and TCR beta constant segments. Two PCR steps were used to amplify libraries, with sample barcodes and sequencing adapters being added in the second step. Sequencing of libraries was performed on Illumina HiSeq 2500 (2x100 bp) or NovaSeq (2x150 bp). The paper's data handling went like this. MIGEC was used to demultiplex reads and collapse the reads into UMI consensus sequences, and MiXCR was used for V(D)J alignment. Using edgeR on replicate PBMC samples, clonotypes were called vaccine-responding if FDR was below 0.01 and the log2 fold change was above 5 up to day 15. Each bulk clonotype received a CD4 or CD8 identity based on whether the sequenced CD4 or CD8 repertoire contained that clonotype at higher abundance. The public reads were reanalyzed by TCRdb: fastp trimming at Q25, MiXCR alignment, in-frame beta chains only. Each entry is one CDR3 protein sequence, shown with its most common DNA and genes. TCRdb's processing, not the authors', yielded these V and J calls. Recorded for this sample are 50,000 or so distinct CDR3 sequences; 7.4% of them occurred a single time. The top ten clonotypes cover less than 35% of the sample.

The sequence was obtained from a man aged 18-30 years who received the YFV17D yellow fever vaccine. The rearrangement joined TRBV7-8 to TRBJ2-1; the D gene is not confidently resolved. The sequenced sample was CD8+ T cells sorted from PBMCs, obtained about 2 weeks after the first yellow fever vaccination. The CDR3 reads as follows: CASSLGVHNEQFF. The DNA sequence follows: TGTGCCAGCAGCTTAGGGGTACACAATGAGCAGTTCTTC.